This T cell receptor (beta chain) was identified in a study of blood T cell repertoires in COVID-19 (dated by TCRdb to the early 2020s). Notes on the research overall: Samples from collaborators originated in the United States, Italy and Spain and spanned both the acute and convalescent phases of COVID-19. The material from the prospective study consisted of cDNA or gDNA derived from T cells, B-cell-depleted T cells, or PBMCs. The dataset comprised deeply sampled blood TCRbeta repertoires from subjects exposed to, actively infected with, or recovered from COVID-19. The repertoires were released in a freely available public database meant as a resource for research on the immune response to SARS-CoV-2. The samples were drawn from the first 160 participants of the ongoing ImmuneRACE study and from 1,254 subjects provided by 6 global collaborators. A de-identified subject ID, COVID-19 status, age in years and sex were almost always included in the sample metadata. HLA class I and class II types, where available, came from metadata supplied by the sample provider rather than from assay-based typing.

This clone was observed a handful of times. No cognate antigen has been identified for it. Per-nucleotide qualities are absent, and no much larger clonotype sits a single base away. Participants in the prospective study were aged roughly 18 to 89 years, lived in 20 to 25 United States geographic areas, and enrolled through a virtual design. In the prospective study, cohorts were assigned on the basis of participant-reported clinical history obtained from a screening survey and a study questionnaire. ImmuneRACE Cohort 3 recovered participants were defined by two consecutive negative NP/OP PCR tests, healthcare professional clearance, or symptom resolution. Each participant in the prospective study had whole blood, serum and a nasopharyngeal or oropharyngeal swab collected by mobile phlebotomists. Over an approximately two-month period, participants in the prospective study had the option of providing additional blood draws and questionnaires. Blood samples from the prospective study were shipped frozen or at room temperature prior to DNA extraction.

The research as a whole found: The amount of clinical and demographic metadata varied by source and participant and was provided uncurated.

V and J are trimmed by 7 bases and 6 bases, and the gene matches miss 10 bases of the junction. According to the germline V gene (reference sequence), CDR1 reads SGHNT and CDR2 reads YYREEE. Taken from cysteine to phenylalanine, the CDR3 has 14 residues. The kept DNA is CDR3 alone, 42 bases in frame from the first base. The immunoSEQ Assay, a bias-controlled multiplex PCR, was used to amplify TCRbeta CDR3 regions from genomic DNA. The study's own analysis went as follows. Within the assay, amplification of reference gene primers was used to estimate how many nucleated cells each sample contained. To quantify the absolute abundance of each unique TCRbeta CDR3 rearrangement, sequence reads were collapsed and filtered. For each sample, productive Simpson clonality was calculated by taking the square root of Simpson's diversity index across productive rearrangements. TCRdb mirrors the immuneACCESS table, restricted to in-frame sequences. Some clones are absent from its copies; in checked studies, under half trace to an unresolved V gene, and the reason for the others is unknown. V and J calls and clone size come straight from that table; D and trimming were deduced from the DNA. This sample is represented by a few hundred thousand clones; roughly 80% of them were singletons. The ten biggest clones cover less than 6% of the sample.

Sequences were obtained from PBMCs or T cells enriched from blood (not recorded which). The TCR sequence derives from a woman aged 45-60 years who had recovered from COVID-19. The chain was built from TRBV5-4 and TRBJ2-1; 7 central nucleotides agree with TRBD1. The CDR3 protein sequence reads: CASPAWSGGNEQFF. In nucleotides, the sequence is TGTGCCAGCCCAGCTTGGTCAGGGGGCAATGAGCAGTTCTTC.